These 13 T cell receptor beta chains were sequenced from one sample in a study of blood T cell repertoires in COVID-19. Measured with immunoSEQ multiplex PCR; TCRdb has only the in-frame clones, and not every one. Among 170,000 or so clones listed, roughly 87% were seen once. What was sequenced was peripheral blood. The receptors come from a man aged 18 to 35 who had recovered from COVID-19.

The chain combines TRBV7-2 with TRBJ1-1; 10 bases are shared with TRBD1. From germline, CDR1 is SGHTA and CDR2 FQGNSA. Trimming at V came to 5 bases and at J to 5 bases, leaving 8 bases not matched to a gene. The CDR3 sequence is 15 residues long. CDR3 residues: CASSRSGTGVTEAFF. The CDR3 nucleotides are TGTGCCAGCAGCCGTTCCGGGACAGGGGTGACTGAAGCTTTCTTT.

CDR3 protein: CSVDLAGGHTGELFF. For the CDR3, the DNA is TGCAGCGTTGATCTAGCGGGAGGGCACACCGGGGAGCTGTTTTTT. The V and J genes are TRBV29-1 and TRBJ2-2; 12 bases agree with TRBD2. This CDR3 has 15 amino acids. Germline trimming cut 3 bases from V and 3 bases from J; bases unmatched to any gene: 2. CDR1 SQVTM and CDR2 ANQGSEA come from the germline V gene.

The chain carries TRBV9 and TRBJ2-4; possible D gene TRBD2, 7 bases. The germline CDR1 and CDR2 sequences are SGDLS and YYNGEE. There are 16 residues in the CDR3. Trimming shortened V by 4 bases and J by 0 bases, and 14 bases separated the two germline ends. CDR3 in DNA: TGTGCCAGCAGCCGACAAGGGGGGGTAGCCAAAAACATTCAGTACTTC. The encoded protein is CASSRQGGVAKNIQYF.

This sequence joins TRBV5-5 and TRBJ2-7, with 9 positions matching TRBD2. After removal of 0 bases from V and 6 bases from J, the junction contained 10 bases not matched to a gene. The CDR3 has 16 residues. Germline V lookup: CDR1 SGHKS, CDR2 YYEKEE (reference sequence). CDR3 sequence: CASSLAFGLAGSEQYF. For the CDR3, the DNA is TGTGCCAGCAGCTTGGCCTTTGGGCTAGCGGGAAGCGAGCAGTACTTC. The full variable domain, completed using reference TRBV5-5 and TRBJ2-7, is DAGVTQSPTHLIKTRGQQVTLRCSPISGHKSVSWYQQVLGQGPQFIFQYYEKEERGRGNFPDRFSARQFPNYSSELNVNALLLGDSALYLCASSLAFGLAGSEQYFGPGTRLTVT.

This chain uses TRBV19 with TRBJ1-5, with D possibly TRBD1 on 5 matching bases. Germline assignment: CDR1 LNHDA and CDR2 SQIVND (reference sequence). The CDR3 spans 15 residues. Trimming shortened V by 1 base and J by 2 bases, and 9 bases separated the two germline ends. As DNA, the CDR3 is TGTGCCAGTAGTATAGTTTGGGGCGGCAATCAGCCCCAGCATTTT. This codes for CASSIVWGGNQPQHF.

The J gene is TRBJ2-1, the V gene TRBV6-5, with D possibly TRBD2 on 6 matching bases. The length of the CDR3 is 15 residues. Germline assignment: CDR1 MNHEY and CDR2 SVGAGI. Trimming cost V 5 bases and J 7 bases, with 18 bases left between them. Written as DNA, the CDR3 is TGTGCCAGCAGTCCGGGGGACCCGGGCGGTAATGAGCAGTTCTTC. Encoded protein: CASSPGDPGGNEQFF.

This clone has a single count. The rearrangement links TRBV19 to TRBJ2-5; tentative D call: TRBD1 (6 bases). Germline V gene data show CDR1 as LNHDA and CDR2 as SQIVND (reference sequence). This CDR3 has 16 residues. V shed 0 bases and J shed 4 bases, with 15 bases lying between them. DNA of the CDR3: TGTGCCAGTAGTATAGAAGGAAGACAGGTACGAGAGACCCAGTACTTC. Translating it yields CASSIEGRQVRETQYF.

The genes are TRBV24-1 and TRBJ2-7; 7 bases match TRBD1. This CDR3 contains 16 residues. Trimming removed 2 bases from V and 4 bases from J; junction bases left unmatched: 10. The germline gives CDR1 KGHDR, CDR2 SFDVKD. The DNA for the CDR3 is TGTGCCACCAGTGATTCTTCCGGGACAGACGATTACGAGCAGTACTTC. Its protein product is CATSDSSGTDDYEQYF.

This clone was found once. The chain links TRBV7-2 to TRBJ2-7, with 10 bases lining up with TRBD1. The germline V gene encodes CDR1 SGHTA and CDR2 FQGNSA. This CDR3 has 14 residues. J gave up 7 bases and V 5 bases, and 8 bases lay outside the gene matches. The CDR3 region has the DNA TGTGCCAGCAGCCTTAGACAGGGGGCGCATGAGCAGTACTTC. Amino acids: CASSLRQGAHEQYF.

CDR3 DNA: TGTGCCGCCAAGAGCGGCGGGTTGGGTACTGAAGCTTTCTTT. Encoded protein: CAAKSGGLGTEAFF. This sequence joins TRBV28 and TRBJ1-1, with D unclear. The CDR3 totals 14 residues. Germline V gene lookup returns CDR1 MDHEN and CDR2 SYDVKM. Between the trimmed V and J ends, which lost 11 bases and 5 bases, there was a span of 21 bases.

Many counts were recorded for this clone. Additional DNA sequences in this sample encode the identical CDR3. The chain employs TRBV7-2 and TRBJ1-2, with TRBD1 as a possible D gene (5 bases). CDR3 length: 14 amino acids. Per the germline V gene, CDR1 is SGHTA and CDR2 is FQGNSA. Trimming left V 2 bases short and J 5 bases short, with 12 bases between. CDR3 DNA: TGTGCCAGCAGCTTAAGCCAGGGTGGTTATGGCTACACCTTC. This gives the protein CASSLSQGGYGYTF.

The chain joins TRBV10-3 to TRBJ2-1; D perhaps matches TRBD2 (7 bases). Looked up from germline, CDR1 is ENHRY and CDR2 is SYGVKD. V gave up 10 bases and J gave up 7 bases, with 11 bases separating them. The CDR3 spans 11 residues. The CDR3 reads CATGRGNEQFF. The CDR3 region has the DNA TGTGCCACAGGGAGGGGGAATGAGCAGTTCTTC.

This clone came up a few times. The chain couples TRBV5-5 to TRBJ1-2; 9 bases line up with TRBD1. With V trimmed by 4 bases and J by 4 bases, 8 bases remained unmatched. This CDR3 comprises 15 residues. Per germline, CDR1 SGHKS and CDR2 YYEKEE (reference sequence). In DNA form, the CDR3 reads TGTGCCAGCAGCCTAGGGGGACAGGGCAGCTATGGCTACACCTTC. This gives the protein CASSLGGQGSYGYTF.